This T cell receptor beta chain was documented in a study of T cell repertoires in cytomegalovirus infection. Study in general: Carrying CMV and the relevant HLA type showed in public TCR beta signatures. Study-wide results and limits: Cumulative public TCR beta family frequency identified carriers of CMV plus the relevant HLA. CMV-specific TCR beta clonotypes restricted by HLA-C dominated the ex vivo response.

This clonotype showed up many times. Antigen: not known. The germline V and J ends were trimmed by 5 bases and 9 bases, with 17 bases remaining between them. Germline loops: CDR1 SGHTA, CDR2 FQGNSA. This CDR3 is built from 14 residues. TCRdb reprocessed the reads via MiXCR and lists one record per CDR3 protein. This repertoire shows 510,000 or so distinct CDR3 sequences, more than 25% found once; its top ten account for over 10%. The chain has TRBV7-2 and TRBJ2-1; D perhaps matches TRBD2 (6 bases). This TCR was sampled from a human donor in good health (CMV status not recorded). Some clones in this sample may be carry-over from other donors' samples. The specimen was PBMCs. The CDR3 reads CASSGRRLVAEQFF. In nucleotides, the CDR3 is TGTGCCAGCAGCGGCCGTAGACTAGTAGCTGAGCAGTTCTTC.